This T cell receptor beta chain was profiled in a study of blood T cell dynamics during melanoma immunotherapy. A fixed DNA input of about 350 ng was used per bulk PBMC sample. Sequencing used immunoSEQ multiplex PCR; TCRdb keeps in-frame clones, though not all of them. The table includes 25,000 to 35,000 clones, over 70% detected once. Indicated time point: week 3, after first cycle of checkpoint inhibitor. Blood was drawn before treatment and at week 3 after checkpoint blockade. Notes on the study in general: PBMC repertoires of eventual disease-control patients split at W3 into clonality or diversity gains.

V lost 7 bases and J 1 base, leaving 11 bases between the germline ends. The CDR3 is 13 amino acids. Germline-derived CDR1 and CDR2 are MNHEY and SVGAGI. With regard to this clone: What it binds is unknown.

The specimen comprised blood, sampled from a patient treated with checkpoint blockade. The V gene is TRBV6-5, the J gene TRBJ2-7; D gene unclear. The TCR sequence derives from a human donor with melanoma. The CDR3 loop reads CASKSDSSYEQYF. The DNA of the CDR3 is TGTGCCAGCAAATCCGATAGTTCCTACGAGCAGTACTTC.